This paragraph covers one TCR beta chain sequence. The antigen remains undetermined. This specimen belongs to a study of cytomegalovirus exposure and HLA in healthy donors. Study outcomes and limitations: Within the data, a cluster of highly shared sequence variants was likely a sequencing artifact. Some TCR beta chains (roughly 150 of them) were listed as cytomegalovirus-associated.

There are 18 residues in the CDR3. Germline trimming cut 0 bases from V and 2 bases from J; bases unmatched to any gene: 14. The germline gives CDR1 SGHRS, CDR2 YFSETQ. In the PCR, 60 Vbeta and 13 Jbeta primers were used. The method was immunoSEQ multiplex PCR; TCRdb's version includes in-frame clones alone and lacks a portion of them. This sample has more than 80,000 clones, with around 74% found just once. This TCR came from a woman between 65 and 79 years old in good health and CMV-seropositive. Sequencing used PBMCs. V is TRBV5-1 and J is TRBJ2-7, with 7 nucleotides matching TRBD2. CDR3: CASSLGQSTGTTAYEQYF. The DNA of the CDR3 is TGCGCCAGCAGCTTGGGCCAGTCAACCGGGACTACCGCCTACGAGCAGTACTTC.